The T cell receptor (beta chain) under discussion was sequenced for a study of T cells after yellow fever vaccination. Study observations and caveats: Abundant bulk-derived clonotypes could contaminate FACS-sorted repertoires. Boosting was followed by the reappearance of most primary-vaccination clones (just under 98% CD4, about 90% CD8).

Of note for this clonotype: The target antigen is unknown.

Generation of TCR cDNA used 5'RACE template switching (which added a universal primer site and UMIs). TCRdb passed the 5' RACE reads through MiXCR, listing each CDR3 protein once. The data show roughly 74,000 distinct CDR3 sequences, approximately 6.5% seen once. CDR3 length: 12 amino acids. Germline V CDR1 and CDR2: MNHEY, SVGEGT. V was shortened by 3 bases and J by 6 bases, with 6 bases between the two germline ends. The V call is TRBV6-2 or TRBV6-3, the J call TRBJ1-5; no reliable D call. The sequencing used CD8+ T cells sorted from PBMCs, collected 4 to 6 days after the first yellow fever vaccination. This receptor was identified in a man younger than 35 who received the YFV17D yellow fever vaccine. CDR3 amino acids: CASSYEGQPQHF. The CDR3 DNA sequence: TGTGCCAGCAGTTATGAGGGTCAGCCCCAGCATTTT.